The T cell receptor (beta chain) described here comes from a study of shared clonotypes between healthy human individuals. Produced via immunoSEQ multiplex PCR; TCRdb's table is partial and in-frame only. The repertoire includes over 2 million clones, roughly 94% of them detected once, and 0.13% sits in the top ten. Trimming removed 1 base from V and 8 bases from J, with 14 bases in between. The CDR3 loop spans 15 amino acids. Germline V gives CDR1 MGHRA, CDR2 YSYEKL. Sequencing was carried out using naive CD4+ T cells sorted from blood. The sample's subset: CD45RA+ positively selected. The chain employs TRBV4-1 and TRBJ1-4; tentative D call: TRBD1 (5 bases). The TCR was taken from a man younger than 30 in good health. CDR3 sequence (DNA): TGCGCCAGCAGCCAAGGCCCAGGGTTAGTGGAAAAACTGTTTTTT. It specifies CASSQGPGLVEKLFF.